The rows below give T cell receptor beta chains drawn from one sample of a study of OX40 agonist ivuxolimab in advanced cancers. Libraries were prepared by immunoSEQ multiplex PCR; TCRdb keeps only in-frame clonotypes and omits some of them. The table records about 11,000 clones, around four fifths of them present only once. The sample consisted of CD4+ or CD8+ T cells sorted from blood, taken in a trial of the OX40 agonist ivuxolimab. The receptors shown here come from an adult with an advanced solid tumor such as melanoma, head and neck, liver or kidney cancer. CDR3s include the opening cysteine and the closing phenylalanine or tryptophan. A D gene is named only where the DNA matches it firmly. Size is stated for part of the rows, as once, few or many counts, or as a class when the clone is expanded.

v_call: TRBV7-9; clone_size: -; d_call: -; j_call: TRBJ2-7; cdr3_length: 12; cdr3_aa: CASSAVTYEQYF; cdr3_nt: TGTGCCAGCAGCGCGGTGACCTACGAGCAGTACTTC
v_call: TRBV18; clone_size: -; d_call: -; j_call: TRBJ2-1; cdr3_length: 13; cdr3_aa: CASSPLPRRGQFF; cdr3_nt: TGTGCCAGCTCACCACTTCCCCGGAGGGGGCAGTTCTTC
v_call: TRBV7-8; clone_size: -; d_call: TRBD2; j_call: TRBJ2-3; cdr3_length: 18; cdr3_aa: CASSFRLAGGIGSDTQYF; cdr3_nt: TGTGCCAGCAGCTTCCGACTAGCGGGGGGGATCGGCTCAGATACGCAGTATTTT
v_call: TRBV6-4; clone_size: few; d_call: TRBD2; j_call: TRBJ2-1; cdr3_length: 15; cdr3_aa: CASSLLAGGYNEQFF; cdr3_nt: TGTGCCAGCAGTTTATTAGCGGGGGGATACAATGAGCAGTTCTTC
v_call: TRBV27; clone_size: -; d_call: TRBD1; j_call: TRBJ1-4; cdr3_length: 14; cdr3_aa: CASSRGQGNEKLFF; cdr3_nt: TGTGCCAGCAGTCGAGGACAGGGGAATGAAAAACTGTTTTTT
v_call: TRBV21-1; clone_size: -; d_call: -; j_call: TRBJ2-7; cdr3_length: 15; cdr3_aa: CASSTTSGRALEQYF; cdr3_nt: TGTGCCAGCAGCACGACTAGCGGGAGGGCCCTCGAGCAGTACTTC
v_call: TRBV7-8; clone_size: -; d_call: TRBD2; j_call: TRBJ2-7; cdr3_length: 14; cdr3_aa: CASSLARLAGEQYF; cdr3_nt: TGTGCCAGCAGCTTAGCGCGACTAGCGGGCGAGCAGTACTTC
v_call: TRBV9; clone_size: -; d_call: TRBD1; j_call: TRBJ1-1; cdr3_length: 12; cdr3_aa: CASSTGGTEAFF; cdr3_nt: TGTGCCAGTTCGACAGGGGGCACTGAAGCTTTCTTT
v_call: TRBV12-5; clone_size: -; d_call: -; j_call: TRBJ2-5; cdr3_length: 13; cdr3_aa: CASGLVERRTQYF; cdr3_nt: TGTGCTAGTGGTTTGGTCGAGAGGAGGACCCAGTACTTC
v_call: TRBV9; clone_size: -; d_call: -; j_call: TRBJ2-1; cdr3_length: 15; cdr3_aa: CASSVSKGGPDEQFF; cdr3_nt: TGTGCCAGCAGCGTATCGAAGGGGGGCCCAGATGAGCAGTTCTTC
v_call: TRBV7-3; clone_size: -; d_call: -; j_call: TRBJ2-3; cdr3_length: 12; cdr3_aa: CASSPGGNTQYF; cdr3_nt: TGTGCCAGCAGCCCTGGGGGAAATACGCAGTATTTT
v_call: TRBV15; clone_size: few; d_call: -; j_call: TRBJ2-7; cdr3_length: 15; cdr3_aa: CATSREGAGGWEQYF; cdr3_nt: TGTGCCACCAGCAGAGAGGGGGCCGGGGGATGGGAGCAGTACTTC
v_call: TRBV7-9; clone_size: once; d_call: -; j_call: TRBJ1-4; cdr3_length: 14; cdr3_aa: CASSLSQGGEKLFF; cdr3_nt: TGTGCCAGCAGCTTAAGTCAGGGTGGTGAAAAACTGTTTTTT
v_call: TRBV2; clone_size: -; d_call: -; j_call: TRBJ2-7; cdr3_length: 10; cdr3_aa: CASSAYEQYF; cdr3_nt: TGTGCCAGCAGCGCCTACGAGCAGTACTTC
v_call: TRBV25-1; clone_size: -; d_call: TRBD2; j_call: TRBJ2-3; cdr3_length: 16; cdr3_aa: CASSEWTGTSGGAPYF; cdr3_nt: TGTGCCAGCAGTGAATGGACCGGGACTAGCGGGGGGGCCCCGTATTTT
v_call: TRBV27; clone_size: -; d_call: -; j_call: TRBJ1-6; cdr3_length: 14; cdr3_aa: CASSFIGGSSPLHF; cdr3_nt: TGTGCCAGCAGTTTTATAGGGGGGTCTTCACCCCTCCACTTT
v_call: TRBV6-6; clone_size: -; d_call: TRBD1; j_call: TRBJ2-3; cdr3_length: 15; cdr3_aa: CASTLNRGGTDTQYF; cdr3_nt: TGTGCCAGCACCCTCAACAGGGGGGGCACAGATACGCAGTATTTT
v_call: TRBV11-3; clone_size: -; d_call: -; j_call: TRBJ2-1; cdr3_length: 14; cdr3_aa: CASSLLQPYNEQFF; cdr3_nt: TGTGCCAGCAGCTTGCTACAACCTTACAATGAGCAGTTCTTC
v_call: TRBV5-4; clone_size: large; d_call: TRBD1; j_call: TRBJ1-6; cdr3_length: 15; cdr3_aa: CASSSTGGGYSPLHF; cdr3_nt: TGTGCCAGCAGTTCAACAGGGGGCGGTTATTCACCCCTCCACTTT
v_call: TRBV5-1; clone_size: -; d_call: TRBD2; j_call: TRBJ2-3; cdr3_length: 16; cdr3_aa: CASSATSGAATDTQYF; cdr3_nt: TGCGCCAGCAGCGCGACTAGCGGGGCGGCCACAGATACGCAGTATTTT
v_call: TRBV7-9; clone_size: -; d_call: -; j_call: TRBJ2-3; cdr3_length: 12; cdr3_aa: CASSLGDRSQYF; cdr3_nt: TGTGCCAGCAGCTTAGGCGACCGTTCGCAGTATTTT
v_call: TRBV6-1; clone_size: -; d_call: TRBD1; j_call: TRBJ2-7; cdr3_length: 14; cdr3_aa: CASSEALGGVEQYF; cdr3_nt: TGTGCCAGCAGTGAAGCGTTAGGGGGCGTCGAGCAGTACTTC
v_call: TRBV5-5; clone_size: -; d_call: -; j_call: TRBJ2-7; cdr3_length: 15; cdr3_aa: CASSLFEGEGNEQYF; cdr3_nt: TGTGCCAGCAGCTTGTTTGAGGGAGAGGGGAACGAGCAGTACTTC
v_call: TRBV9; clone_size: medium-sized; d_call: -; j_call: TRBJ2-3; cdr3_length: 15; cdr3_aa: CASSVEGGGPDTQYF; cdr3_nt: TGTGCCAGCAGCGTAGAGGGAGGGGGGCCAGATACGCAGTATTTT
v_call: TRBV2; clone_size: -; d_call: -; j_call: TRBJ1-5; cdr3_length: 14; cdr3_aa: CASSEVTDNQPQHF; cdr3_nt: TGTGCCAGCAGTGAAGTCACAGACAATCAGCCCCAGCATTTT
v_call: TRBV27; clone_size: -; d_call: -; j_call: TRBJ2-7; cdr3_length: 15; cdr3_aa: CASRVGGFSSYEQYF; cdr3_nt: TGTGCCAGCAGGGTGGGTGGGTTTAGCTCCTACGAGCAGTACTTC
v_call: TRBV7-9; clone_size: -; d_call: TRBD1; j_call: TRBJ1-4; cdr3_length: 14; cdr3_aa: CASSPGGPNEKLFF; cdr3_nt: TGTGCCAGCAGTCCAGGGGGACCTAATGAAAAACTGTTTTTT
v_call: TRBV9; clone_size: -; d_call: -; j_call: TRBJ1-2; cdr3_length: 15; cdr3_aa: CASSVGGREVYGYTF; cdr3_nt: TGTGCCAGCAGCGTAGGAGGCAGGGAGGTTTACGGCTACACCTTC
v_call: TRBV4-1; clone_size: -; d_call: TRBD1; j_call: TRBJ1-4; cdr3_length: 13; cdr3_aa: CASGQDPNEKLFF; cdr3_nt: TGCGCCAGCGGACAGGATCCTAATGAAAAACTGTTTTTT
v_call: TRBV5-6; clone_size: -; d_call: TRBD1; j_call: TRBJ2-1; cdr3_length: 13; cdr3_aa: CASSWWTGNEQFF; cdr3_nt: TGTGCCAGCAGCTGGTGGACAGGGAATGAGCAGTTCTTC
v_call: TRBV27; clone_size: -; d_call: -; j_call: TRBJ1-5; cdr3_length: 16; cdr3_aa: CASSLLGGYSNQPQHF; cdr3_nt: TGTGCCAGCAGTTTGTTGGGGGGGTATAGCAATCAGCCCCAGCATTTT
v_call: TRBV30; clone_size: -; d_call: -; j_call: TRBJ1-2; cdr3_length: 15; cdr3_aa: CAWSGGISLAYGYTF; cdr3_nt: TGTGCCTGGAGTGGAGGGATTAGTCTAGCCTATGGCTACACCTTC
v_call: TRBV4-1; clone_size: -; d_call: -; j_call: TRBJ1-1; cdr3_length: 13; cdr3_aa: CASRQGSATEAFF; cdr3_nt: TGCGCCAGCAGACAGGGATCTGCCACTGAAGCTTTCTTT
v_call: TRBV23-1; clone_size: -; d_call: TRBD1; j_call: TRBJ2-6; cdr3_length: 15; cdr3_aa: CASSRTGSGANVLTF; cdr3_nt: TGCGCCAGCTCCCGGACAGGGTCTGGGGCCAACGTCCTGACTTTC
v_call: TRBV4-1; clone_size: -; d_call: -; j_call: TRBJ2-7; cdr3_length: 12; cdr3_aa: CASSQDLGEQYF; cdr3_nt: TGCGCCAGCAGCCAAGATCTAGGGGAGCAGTACTTC
v_call: TRBV19; clone_size: -; d_call: TRBD2; j_call: TRBJ2-7; cdr3_length: 16; cdr3_aa: CASSMTSGLAGHEQYF; cdr3_nt: TGTGCCAGTAGTATGACTAGCGGGCTTGCCGGCCACGAGCAGTACTTC
v_call: TRBV7-9; clone_size: -; d_call: TRBD1; j_call: TRBJ1-4; cdr3_length: 14; cdr3_aa: CASSHDRANEKLFF; cdr3_nt: TGTGCCAGCAGCCACGACAGGGCCAATGAAAAACTGTTTTTT
v_call: TRBV7-9; clone_size: -; d_call: -; j_call: TRBJ2-7; cdr3_length: 16; cdr3_aa: CASSGGSSVNTYEQYF; cdr3_nt: TGTGCCAGCAGCGGGGGGTCCTCCGTAAACACCTACGAGCAGTACTTC
v_call: TRBV11-2; clone_size: -; d_call: TRBD1; j_call: TRBJ2-7; cdr3_length: 15; cdr3_aa: CASSYSSGTDYEQYF; cdr3_nt: TGTGCCAGCAGCTATTCGTCCGGGACAGACTACGAGCAGTACTTC
v_call: TRBV2; clone_size: -; d_call: -; j_call: TRBJ2-1; cdr3_length: 14; cdr3_aa: CAAKTPSSYNEQFF; cdr3_nt: TGTGCCGCCAAGACACCGAGCTCCTACAATGAGCAGTTCTTC
v_call: TRBV5-8; clone_size: -; d_call: -; j_call: TRBJ2-6; cdr3_length: 15; cdr3_aa: CASSLGMAGANVLTF; cdr3_nt: TGTGCCAGCAGCTTGGGTATGGCTGGGGCCAACGTCCTGACTTTC
v_call: TRBV19; clone_size: -; d_call: -; j_call: TRBJ1-1; cdr3_length: 13; cdr3_aa: CASSIVPHGEAFF; cdr3_nt: TGTGCCAGTAGTATAGTCCCACATGGTGAAGCTTTCTTT
v_call: TRBV5-1; clone_size: -; d_call: TRBD2; j_call: TRBJ2-7; cdr3_length: 16; cdr3_aa: CASSLVSGLGVYEQYF; cdr3_nt: TGCGCCAGCAGCTTGGTAAGTGGACTAGGAGTCTACGAGCAGTACTTC
v_call: TRBV27; clone_size: -; d_call: -; j_call: TRBJ2-5; cdr3_length: 13; cdr3_aa: CASSLRGSETQYF; cdr3_nt: TGTGCCAGCAGTTTGAGGGGGAGCGAGACCCAGTACTTC
v_call: TRBV6-6; clone_size: few; d_call: TRBD2; j_call: TRBJ2-7; cdr3_length: 15; cdr3_aa: CASSGGLAGSYEQYF; cdr3_nt: TGTGCCAGCAGTGGGGGACTAGCGGGATCCTACGAGCAGTACTTC
v_call: TRBV6-5; clone_size: -; d_call: -; j_call: TRBJ1-2; cdr3_length: 14; cdr3_aa: CASSYSPGTLGYTF; cdr3_nt: TGTGCCAGCAGTTACTCCCCCGGGACATTAGGCTACACCTTC
v_call: TRBV6-6; clone_size: -; d_call: -; j_call: TRBJ2-5; cdr3_length: 15; cdr3_aa: CASTPNPGARETQYF; cdr3_nt: TGTGCCAGCACCCCGAACCCGGGGGCTCGGGAGACCCAGTACTTC